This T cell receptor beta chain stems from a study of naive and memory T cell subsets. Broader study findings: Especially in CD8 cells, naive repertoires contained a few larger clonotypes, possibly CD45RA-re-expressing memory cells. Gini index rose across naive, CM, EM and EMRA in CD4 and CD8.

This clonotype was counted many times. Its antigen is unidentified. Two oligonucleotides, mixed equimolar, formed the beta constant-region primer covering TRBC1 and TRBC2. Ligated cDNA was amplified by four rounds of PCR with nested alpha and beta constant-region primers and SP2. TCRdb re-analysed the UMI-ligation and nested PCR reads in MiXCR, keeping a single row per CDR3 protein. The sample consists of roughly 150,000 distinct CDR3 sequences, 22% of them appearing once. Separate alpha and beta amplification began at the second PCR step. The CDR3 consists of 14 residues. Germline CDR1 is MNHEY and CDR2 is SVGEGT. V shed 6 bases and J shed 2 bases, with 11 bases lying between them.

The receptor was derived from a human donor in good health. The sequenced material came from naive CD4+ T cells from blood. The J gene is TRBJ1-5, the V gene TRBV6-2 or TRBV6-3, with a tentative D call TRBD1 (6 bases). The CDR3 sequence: CASSSDRRNQPQHF. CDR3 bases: TGTGCCAGCAGCTCTGACAGGCGCAATCAGCCCCAGCATTTT.